The 4 T cell receptor beta chains below were found in one sample sequenced in a study of beta chain features in type 1 diabetes. Expressed TCRB transcripts were sequenced after all isolated RNA was converted to cDNA. The method was immunoSEQ multiplex PCR; TCRdb's version includes in-frame clones alone and lacks a portion of them. The sample carries 810,000 or so clones, roughly a sixth recorded once. Sequences were obtained from naive CD4+ T cells from blood. The receptors derive from a woman aged 18-29 years in good health.

The V call is TRBV15, the J call TRBJ2-7, with TRBD2 as a possible D gene (6 bases). Germline loops: CDR1 LNHNV, CDR2 YYDKDF (reference sequence). V dropped 0 bases and J dropped 3 bases, with 12 bases sitting between them. This CDR3 has 15 residues. CDR3 in amino acids: CATSRELHSGYEQYF. CDR3 nucleotides: TGTGCCACCAGCAGAGAGCTGCATAGCGGCTACGAGCAGTACTTC.

J is TRBJ1-2 and V is TRBV4-3, with 8 bases fitting TRBD1. J gave up 5 bases and V 0 bases, and 11 bases lay outside the gene matches. CDR3 length equals 17 residues. Per germline, CDR1 LGHNA and CDR2 YSLEER. CDR3 sequence reads: CASSQDPKTGGLYGYTF. CDR3 coding DNA: TGCGCCAGCAGCCAAGACCCAAAAACAGGGGGATTGTATGGCTACACCTTC.

This clone came up a few times. The DNA for the CDR3 is TGTGCCAGCAGCTTAGCGGCGGAGACCCAGTACTTC. Encoded protein: CASSLAAETQYF. The chain couples TRBV7-9 to TRBJ2-5; D unclear. The CDR3 is 12 residues long. The germline V gene has CDR1 SEHNR and CDR2 FQNEAQ (reference sequence). The V and J ends lost 0 bases and 5 bases respectively, with 4 bases between them.

The chain uses TRBV18 and TRBJ2-3; 8 positions agree with TRBD2. The V and J ends lost 3 bases and 0 bases, in that order; junction bases with no gene match: 5. Germline V gene lookup returns CDR1 KGHSH and CDR2 LQKENI. The CDR3 is made up of 16 amino acids. The CDR3 nucleotides read TGTGCCAGCTCACCCACGGGAGGGTCGAGCACAGATACGCAGTATTTT. Its protein is CASSPTGGSSTDTQYF.